This T cell receptor (beta chain) is from a study of STAT5B mutations in CD4+ large granular lymphocyte leukemia. On the study more broadly: Among healthy controls, a particular HLA allele went with more CDR3 'QG' motifs. Overall study results and limits: TRBV06-family usage was enriched in top patient clones (8/27) versus controls (2/35).

Measured with immunoSEQ multiplex PCR; TCRdb has only the in-frame clones, and not every one. The sample consists of some 45,000 clones, 80% to 90% of them appearing once. With respect to this clone: Its specificity is unknown.

Per germline, CDR1 KGHSH and CDR2 LQKENI. Trimming at V came to 3 bases and at J to 3 bases, leaving 6 bases not matched to a gene. CDR3 length equals 17 residues. This chain uses TRBV18 with TRBJ2-2; 11 nucleotides line up with TRBD2. The sample was CD4+ T cells from blood buffy coats. This TCR came from a human donor in good health. The CDR3 loop is CASSPLTSGVYTGELFF. CDR3 nucleotide sequence: TGTGCCAGCTCACCCCTGACTAGCGGGGTCTACACCGGGGAGCTGTTTTTT. Using reference TRBV18 and TRBJ2-2 for the parts outside the CDR3, the full variable domain is NAGVMQNPRHLVRRRGQEARLRCSPMKGHSHVYWYRQLPEEGLKFMVYLQKENIIDESGMPKERFSAEFPKEGPSILRIQQVVRGDSAAYFCASSPLTSGVYTGELFFGEGSRLTVL.